This T cell receptor (beta chain) was captured in a study of T cell repertoires in cytomegalovirus infection. Study-level information: Alongside well-studied HLA-B-restricted CMV epitopes, recently identified HLA-C-restricted CMV epitopes were also used. From public TCR beta signatures came an indication of both CMV infection and matching HLA type.

TCRdb redid the calling of the reads with MiXCR, one entry per CDR3 protein. The data show roughly 920,000 distinct CDR3 sequences, roughly 31% seen once. Turning to this clonotype: Its antigen remains unknown.

Germline V gives CDR1 LNHDA, CDR2 SQIVND (reference sequence). The CDR3 runs to 14 residues. Between the trimmed V and J ends, which lost 3 bases and 6 bases, there was a span of 14 bases. Findings of the study overall: People with CMV and the relevant HLA were identified by cumulative public TCR beta family frequency. The ex vivo response was dominated by HLA-C-restricted CMV-specific TCR beta clonotypes.

Sequencing used cultured CD8+ T cells from PBMCs, obtained from culture after CMV antigen stimulation. This chain connects TRBV19 to TRBJ1-1; D possibly corresponds to TRBD1 (5 bases). This sequence was found in a human donor in good health (CMV status not recorded). Some clones in this sample may be carry-over from other donors' samples. The CDR3 region has the DNA TGTGCCAGTAGTATTCACGGGGCGCAAGCTGAAGCTTTCTTT. Protein sequence: CASSIHGAQAEAFF.